Presented here are 18 T cell receptor beta chains from one specimen sequenced in a study of early T cells in non-severe SARS-CoV-2 infection. TCRdb redid the calling of the 5' RACE reads with MiXCR, one entry per CDR3 protein. The table lists about 64,000 distinct CDR3 sequences, 20% of them singletons. The input for sequencing was whole blood, taken at baseline. These receptors were obtained from an adult who was a healthcare worker with PCR-confirmed SARS-CoV-2 infection or an uninfected control (not recorded which).

The chain joins TRBV7-3 to TRBJ1-1; maybe TRBD1 (6 bases). This CDR3 is built from 14 residues. The V gene's germline CDR1 is SGHTA and CDR2 FQGTGA. The ends were cut back, 4 bases at V and 1 base at J, with 10 bases in the middle. CDR3 residues: CASSSGTPNTEAFF. The CDR3, as DNA: TGTGCCAGCAGCTCCGGGACACCGAACACTGAAGCTTTCTTT. Combining the CDR3 with reference TRBV7-3 and TRBJ1-1 gives the whole variable domain GAGVSQTPSNKVTEKGKYVELRCDPISGHTALYWYRQSLGQGPEFLIYFQGTGAADDSGLPNDRFFAVRPEGSVSTLKIQRTERGDSAVYLCASSSGTPNTEAFFGQGTRLTVV.

The V call is TRBV12-3 or TRBV12-4, the J call TRBJ2-7; no firm D call. The CDR3 runs to 15 residues. With 3 bases removed from V and 5 bases from J, the gap between germline ends came to 17 bases. CDR3: CASSFLIGSPHEQYF. The CDR3 DNA reads TGTGCCAGCAGTTTCCTGATCGGCAGCCCCCACGAGCAGTACTTC.

This clonotype was counted only a few times. The rearrangement uses TRBV18 and TRBJ2-5; possibly TRBD2 for D (5 bases). Trimming removed 0 bases from V and 1 base from J, with 6 bases in between. The CDR3 covers 14 residues. Looked up from germline, CDR1 is KGHSH and CDR2 is LQKENI. In DNA form, the CDR3 reads TGTGCCAGCTCACCACCGGGGAGCCAAGAGACCCAGTACTTC. Its translation: CASSPPGSQETQYF. Full variable domain (outside the CDR3, taken from reference TRBV18 and TRBJ2-5): NAGVMQNPRHLVRRRGQEARLRCSPMKGHSHVYWYRQLPEEGLKFMVYLQKENIIDESGMPKERFSAEFPKEGPSILRIQQVVRGDSAAYFCASSPPGSQETQYFGPGTRLLVL.

This clonotype was detected a few times. This chain connects TRBV7-8 to TRBJ2-7; unclear D gene. The CDR3 extends over 14 amino acids. Germline V lookup: CDR1 SGHVS, CDR2 FQNEAQ. Deletions cut 5 bases from V and 2 bases from J, with 13 bases between. The CDR3 reads CASSTVILPYEQYF. DNA for the CDR3: TGTGCCAGCAGCACAGTAATACTCCCCTACGAGCAGTACTTC.

In its sample, this clonotype was seen once. The chain couples TRBV20-1 to TRBJ1-2; unclear D gene. V was shortened by 5 bases and J by 10 bases, with 14 bases between the two germline ends. The CDR3 covers 11 residues. CDR1 DFQATT and CDR2 SNEGSKA come from the germline V gene (reference sequence). CDR3: CSAGEGLSYTF. DNA of the CDR3: TGCAGTGCTGGCGAGGGCCTGTCCTACACCTTC.

This clonotype appeared a few times. The chain employs TRBV7-9 and TRBJ2-7; 10 bases fit TRBD1. J was trimmed by 2 bases and V by 2 bases; bases with no gene match: 3. Germline V gene data show CDR1 as SEHNR and CDR2 as FQNEAQ (reference sequence). CDR3 size: 15 residues. The CDR3 DNA reads TGTGCCAGCAGCTTACGGACAGGGGGGGCCTACGAGCAGTACTTC. Translated: CASSLRTGGAYEQYF.

The CDR3: CASSQTTASGANVLTF. The CDR3 DNA sequence: TGCGCCAGCAGCCAAACTACAGCTTCTGGGGCCAACGTCCTGACTTTC. This rearrangement joins TRBV4-1 to TRBJ2-6; D remains ambiguous. Germline V gene sequence: CDR1 MGHRA, CDR2 YSYEKL. The ends were cut back, 2 bases at V and 1 base at J, with 9 bases in the middle. The CDR3 spans 16 residues.

This clonotype was detected many times. The chain combines TRBV12-3 or TRBV12-4 with TRBJ2-1; perhaps TRBD2 as D (6 bases). This CDR3 is built from 16 residues. Trimming stripped 3 bases from V and 5 bases from J, with 17 bases between. CDR3 in amino acids: CASSLRLGGGNNEQFF. As DNA, the CDR3 is TGTGCCAGCAGTTTGCGGTTAGGCGGCGGGAACAATGAGCAGTTCTTC.

The V gene is TRBV7-6, the J gene TRBJ1-1, with TRBD1 matching 10 bases. The CDR3 has 15 amino acids. Germline V CDR1 and CDR2: SGHVS, FNYEAQ. Losses at the gene ends were 5 bases for V and 1 base for J; bases not matched to a gene: 4. Here the CDR3 reads CASSQWDRGNTEAFF. In DNA, the CDR3 is TGTGCCAGCAGCCAGTGGGACAGGGGGAACACTGAAGCTTTCTTT.

DNA of the CDR3: TGTGCCAGCAGCCCCAGGACGAGCGGAGCCACAGATACGCAGTATTTT. Protein product: CASSPRTSGATDTQYF. The chain recombines TRBV3-1 with TRBJ2-3; TRBD2 is a possible D gene (5 bases). Germline-derived CDR1 and CDR2 are LGHDT and YNNKEL (reference sequence). CDR3 size: 16 residues. The germline V and J ends were trimmed by 4 bases and 2 bases, with 16 bases remaining between them.

At least ten counts were recorded for this clonotype. J is TRBJ2-1 and V is TRBV30; TRBD2 agrees at 8 bases. The J segment lost 5 bases and the V segment lost 2 bases, leaving 11 bases of the junction unmatched. CDR3 length: 16 amino acids. Germline values: CDR1 GTSNPN, CDR2 SVGIG (reference sequence). The CDR3 sequence is CAWSPGTRGFHNEQFF. CDR3 sequence (DNA): TGTGCCTGGAGTCCCGGGACTAGAGGTTTCCACAATGAGCAGTTCTTC.

V and J are TRBV5-4 and TRBJ2-3; D not certain. Deletions cut 2 bases from V and 5 bases from J, with 6 bases between. Germline V CDR1 and CDR2: SGHNT, YYREEE (reference sequence). CDR3 length: 12 amino acids. In DNA, the CDR3 is TGTGCCAGCAGCTTTGACCTAGATACGCAGTATTTT. Residues: CASSFDLDTQYF.

V is TRBV6-5 and J is TRBJ1-1, with D tentatively TRBD1 (6 bases). This CDR3 contains 12 residues. The germline V gene has CDR1 MNHEY and CDR2 SVGAGI. V shed 6 bases and J shed 12 bases, with 17 bases lying between them. CDR3 amino acids: CASRTTQGGTFF. The CDR3, as DNA: TGTGCCAGCAGAACTACACAGGGCGGAACTTTCTTT.

J is TRBJ1-5 and V is TRBV20-1, with 8 bases identical to TRBD1. Trimming cost V 4 bases and J 2 bases; bases outside gene matches: 4. In germline, CDR1 is DFQATT, CDR2 SNEGSKA (reference sequence). The CDR3 has 14 amino acids. CDR3 region: CSATQGAGNQPQHF. As DNA, the CDR3 is TGCAGTGCTACCCAGGGGGCGGGCAATCAGCCCCAGCATTTT.

The CDR3 here is CASRAGFSYEQYF. The CDR3 DNA is TGTGCCAGCAGGGCAGGGTTCTCCTACGAGCAGTACTTC. V and J are TRBV6-2 or TRBV6-3 and TRBJ2-7; possible D gene TRBD1, 5 bases. The V end lost 6 bases, the J end lost 0 bases, and 9 bases lay between the germline ends. The CDR3 is 13 residues long. In germline, CDR1 is MNHEY, CDR2 SVGEGT.

This clonotype was counted a few times. V is TRBV6-1 and J is TRBJ2-1; 7 nucleotides line up with TRBD2. The CDR3 has 15 amino acids. From germline, CDR1 is MNHNS and CDR2 SASEGT. Trimming took 1 base from V and 7 from J; bases not matched to a gene: 7. CDR3 sequence (DNA): TGTGCCAGCAGTGAAGTTTGGGGGGGTGTTAATGAGCAGTTCTTC. Its translation is CASSEVWGGVNEQFF.

This clonotype showed up just a few times. The V gene is TRBV12-3 or TRBV12-4, the J gene TRBJ1-1; D may be TRBD1 (6 bases). Between the trimmed V and J ends, which lost 7 bases and 10 bases, there was a span of 16 bases. The CDR3 is 12 amino acids. CDR3 nucleotide sequence: TGTGCCAGCACCTTGCAGGGGCAGGGAGCTTTCTTT. Translated: CASTLQGQGAFF.

V and J are TRBV7-9 and TRBJ2-5; 15 bases match TRBD2. The CDR3 spans 15 residues. V lost 5 bases, J lost 3 bases, and 1 base stayed unmatched. Germline V gives CDR1 SEHNR, CDR2 FQNEAQ (reference sequence). The chain's CDR3 is CASSRTSGGEETQYF. CDR3 coding DNA: TGTGCCAGCAGCCGGACTAGCGGGGGGGAAGAGACCCAGTACTTC. The whole variable domain, remainder taken from reference TRBV7-9 and TRBJ2-5, is DTGVSQNPRHKITKRGQNVTFRCDPISEHNRLYWYRQTLGQGPEFLTYFQNEAQLEKSRLLSDRFSAERPKGSFSTLEIQRTEQGDSAMYLCASSRTSGGEETQYFGPGTRLLVL.